The 9 T cell receptor beta chains below were found in one sample sequenced in a study of shared clonotypes between healthy human individuals. The data were produced by immunoSEQ multiplex PCR, yet TCRdb's version contains in-frame clones alone and is incomplete. The data hold about 1 million clones, with approximately 72% observed a single time. Sequencing was done on a sample of memory CD4+ T cells sorted from blood. Subset described: CD45RA-negative fraction. The receptors shown here come from a man aged 18 to 30 in good health.

The table lists this clone with a few counts. CDR3 sequence: CSVAGTSGGNYEQYF. DNA for the CDR3: TGCAGCGTTGCCGGGACTAGCGGGGGGAACTACGAGCAGTACTTC. The V gene is TRBV29-1, the J gene TRBJ2-7, with 15 bases lining up with TRBD2. Germline V gene sequence: CDR1 SQVTM, CDR2 ANQGSEA. CDR3 length equals 15 residues. With V trimmed by 4 bases and J by 3 bases, 4 bases remained unmatched.

A remark on this clone: Other DNA sequences in this sample translate to the same CDR3. The chain uses TRBV7-2 and TRBJ2-7; tentative D call: TRBD1 (6 bases). V was cut by 1 base and J by 0 bases, with 7 bases left in between. CDR1 is SGHTA and CDR2 is FQGNSA in the germline V gene. The CDR3 consists of 14 residues. The CDR3 here is CASSLGGPSYEQYF. In DNA, the CDR3 is TGTGCCAGCAGCTTAGGGGGGCCCTCCTACGAGCAGTACTTC.

This chain connects TRBV5-6 to TRBJ2-3; D remains ambiguous. V was clipped by 2 bases and J by 5 bases, with 3 bases between them. CDR1 and CDR2 (germline): SGHDT, YYEEEE. The CDR3 has 11 residues. CDR3 DNA: TGTGCCAGCAGCTTAAAAGATACGCAGTATTTT. It yields the protein CASSLKDTQYF.

This chain joins TRBV6-5 and TRBJ1-6, with D possibly TRBD1 on 5 matching bases. This CDR3 is 14 amino acids long. Germline CDR1 is MNHEY and CDR2 is SVGAGI. V was trimmed by 2 bases and J by 9 bases, leaving 11 bases between them. The DNA for the CDR3 is TGTGCCAGCAGTTACCAGGGCCTCAGTTCACCCCTCCACTTT. Its protein product is CASSYQGLSSPLHF.

The table lists this clone with a count of one. Other nucleotide sequences in the sample specify the same CDR3. V and J are TRBV19 and TRBJ2-3, with D possibly being TRBD1 (6 bases). The CDR3 runs to 14 residues. Germline V CDR1 and CDR2: LNHDA, SQIVND (reference sequence). V gave up 3 bases and J gave up 4 bases, with 11 bases separating them. The CDR3, as DNA: TGTGCCAGTAGTATCGCCAGGGGTGCAGATACGCAGTATTTT. Protein: CASSIARGADTQYF. Full variable domain (remainder filled in from reference TRBV19 and TRBJ2-3): DGGITQSPKYLFRKEGQNVTLSCEQNLNHDAMYWYRQDPGQGLRLIYYSQIVNDFQKGDIAEGYSVSREKKESFPLTVTSAQKNPTAFYLCASSIARGADTQYFGPGTRLTVL.

This clone was picked up a small number of times. The chain recombines TRBV5-6 with TRBJ2-5, with 8 nucleotides matching TRBD1. With V trimmed by 2 bases and J by 7 bases, 7 bases remained unmatched. CDR1 and CDR2 (germline): SGHDT, YYEEEE. The CDR3 contains 14 residues. Here the CDR3 reads CASSFTGGSGTQYF. CDR3 DNA sequence: TGTGCCAGCAGCTTTACAGGGGGTTCAGGGACCCAGTACTTC.

This chain connects TRBV7-9 to TRBJ2-2; 9 bases line up with TRBD1. V shed 5 bases, J shed 7 bases, and the junction held 8 bases outside the gene matches. Germline V gives CDR1 SEHNR, CDR2 FQNEAQ (reference sequence). The CDR3 has 15 amino acids. The CDR3 nucleotides read TGTGCCAGCAGCGTCTCCGGGACAGGGCACGGGGAGCTGTTTTTT. Amino acid sequence: CASSVSGTGHGELFF.

The chain joins TRBV10-1 to TRBJ2-1; the match to TRBD1 covers 12 bases. After removal of 8 bases from V and 9 bases from J, the junction contained 8 bases not matched to a gene. The CDR3 covers 14 residues. The germline V gene encodes CDR1 WNHNN and CDR2 SYGVQD (reference sequence). The CDR3 loop is CASGPGQGAGEQFF. CDR3 nucleotide sequence: TGCGCCAGCGGTCCGGGACAGGGGGCAGGTGAGCAGTTCTTC.

V and J are TRBV4-3 and TRBJ1-1; 7 positions agree with TRBD1. This CDR3 has 16 residues. Per germline, CDR1 LGHNA and CDR2 YSLEER. The trim removed 1 base at V and 0 bases at J, leaving 5 bases unmatched. The CDR3 region has the DNA TGCGCCAGCAGCCAAGCTTACGGGACAGTGAACACTGAAGCTTTCTTT. As protein: CASSQAYGTVNTEAFF.